This T cell receptor (beta chain) was recovered during a study of blood T cell repertoires in COVID-19 (dated by TCRdb to 2018 to 2021). Notes on the research overall: Samples covering the acute and convalescent phases of COVID-19 were provided by collaborators in the United States, Italy and Spain. The material from the prospective study consisted of cDNA or gDNA derived from T cells, B-cell-depleted T cells, or PBMCs. Subjects who had been exposed to COVID-19, were actively infected with it, or had recovered from it provided the deeply sampled blood TCRbeta repertoires that made up the dataset. The repertoires were made available in a free public database intended to serve as a resource for research on the immune response to SARS-CoV-2. The samples were drawn from the first 160 participants of the ongoing ImmuneRACE study and from some 1,300 subjects provided by 6 global collaborators. A de-identified subject ID, COVID-19 status, age in years and sex were almost always included in the sample metadata. Where available, HLA class I and class II types were taken from metadata supplied by the sample provider and were not determined by assay-based typing.

As for this clone: No antigen is known for it. It has no much larger one-base neighbor in the sample; base qualities were not kept.

Collaborating institutions collected whole blood in K2EDTA tubes following their own protocols. For TCRbeta analysis, collaborators shipped samples in one of three forms: frozen whole blood, isolated PBMCs, or DNA extracted from either of those sample types. The investigation overall reported the following: Clinical and demographic metadata were provided uncurated, with the amount varying by source and participant.

The immunoSEQ Assay, a bias-controlled multiplex PCR, was used to amplify TCRbeta CDR3 regions from genomic DNA. As for how the authors treated the data: Within the assay, amplification of reference gene primers was used to estimate how many nucleated cells each sample contained. To quantify the absolute abundance of each unique TCRbeta CDR3 rearrangement, sequence reads were collapsed and filtered. Productive Simpson clonality was computed per sample as the square root of Simpson's diversity index over productive rearrangements. TCRdb's version of the immuneACCESS table is confined to in-frame rearrangements and falls short of the full clone set. An unresolved V gene accounts for under half of the shortfall where checked; the remainder is of unknown origin. V and J calls and clone size are as listed in that table; D and trimming were resolved from the DNA. For this sample the table gives about 39,000 clones, of which 75% to 90% were detected only once. The ten largest clones add up to less than 4.5% of the sample.

Reading from cysteine to phenylalanine, the CDR3 counts 13 amino acids. Only the CDR3 region is kept as DNA, spanning 39 bases read in frame from base 1. V is shortened by 0 bases, J by 5 bases, and the region joining them spans 7 bases. The germline V gene (reference sequence) specifies LNHNV as CDR1 and YYDKDF as CDR2. The sample was peripheral blood. The rearranged chain carries TRBV15 and TRBJ1-1, with an unclear D gene assignment. The sequence derives from a man in his sixties with acute or convalescent COVID-19. The DNA sequence is TGTGCCACCAGCAGAGATCTCGGGACTGAAGCTTTCTTT. Its coded protein is CATSRDLGTEAFF.